The rows below give T cell receptor beta chains drawn from one sample of a study of blood T cell repertoires in COVID-19. Clones were sequenced by immunoSEQ multiplex PCR, and TCRdb holds only the in-frame ones, with some missing. The sample consists of 150,000 to 200,000 clones, 70% to 90% of them appearing once. Sequenced material: peripheral blood. Receptors originate from a man aged 35 to 55 with active or convalescent COVID-19. The conserved cysteine and the conserved F or W are not part of the CDR3 here.

j_gene,v_gene,CDR3aa
TRBJ1-5,TRBV28,ASSFSRGTGNQPQH
TRBJ2-2,TRBV14,ASSQVAAGGSGELF
TRBJ2-7,TRBV30,AWNRDRGFYEQY
TRBJ1-2,TRBV5-1,ASSYQGDYGYT
TRBJ1-5,TRBV7-8,ASSLDINQPQH
TRBJ1-4,TRBV7-2,ASQGGPTNEKLF
TRBJ2-2,TRBV11-2,ASSRRQAGELF
TRBJ1-1,TRBV15,ATSRGRTASTEAF
TRBJ2-7,TRBV5-1,ASSSSVGEGPEQY
TRBJ1-2,TRBV28,ASSFNYGYT
TRBJ1-3,TRBV11-3,ASSLTVGNTIY
TRBJ1-4,TRBV9,ASSVSRVSNEKLF